This section outlines one TCR beta chain sequence together with its context. What it recognizes is unknown. Germline trimming cut 5 bases from V and 2 bases from J; bases unmatched to any gene: 2. The germline V gene has CDR1 GTSNPN and CDR2 SVGIG (reference sequence). The CDR3 totals 13 residues. The sample belongs to a study of CD8+ T cells in alopecia areata. The wider study: Each day, treated patients took oral tofacitinib twice, at 5 to 10 mg per dose.

Following RNA extraction, reverse transcription yielded cDNA that acted as the sequencing template. TCRdb's table, derived via immunoSEQ multiplex PCR, lists solely in-frame clones and lacks some. The sample has over 85,000 clones; less than 50% are singletons. Study-wide findings and caveats: TCRs were shared less clearly across patients than in mice, possibly for HLA-related reasons.

What was sequenced was CD4+ T cells sorted from blood. This TCR came from a human donor with alopecia areata. This chain connects TRBV30 to TRBJ2-3, with 9 bases identical to TRBD2. The CDR3 region has the DNA TGTGCCTGGGAGCGGGGGGCCACAGATACGCAGTATTTT. This translates into CAWERGATDTQYF. Full variable domain (missing parts from reference TRBV30 and TRBJ2-3): SQTIHQWPATLVQPVGSPLSLECTVEGTSNPNLYWYRQAAGRGLQLLFYSVGIGQISSEVPQNLSASRPQDRQFILSSKKLLLSDSGFYLCAWERGATDTQYFGPGTRLTVL.